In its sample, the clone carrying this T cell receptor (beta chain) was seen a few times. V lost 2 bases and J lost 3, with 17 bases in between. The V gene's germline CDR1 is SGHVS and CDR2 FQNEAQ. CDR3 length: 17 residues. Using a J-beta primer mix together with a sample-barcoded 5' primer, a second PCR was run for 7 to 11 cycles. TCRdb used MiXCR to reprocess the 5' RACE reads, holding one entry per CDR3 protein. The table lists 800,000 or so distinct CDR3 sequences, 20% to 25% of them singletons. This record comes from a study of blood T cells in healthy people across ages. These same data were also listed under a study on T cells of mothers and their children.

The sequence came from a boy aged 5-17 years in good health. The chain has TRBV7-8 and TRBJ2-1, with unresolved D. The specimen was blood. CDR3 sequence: CASSLPDPAGSYNEQFF. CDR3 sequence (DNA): TGTGCCAGCAGCTTACCCGATCCAGCAGGAAGCTACAATGAGCAGTTCTTC. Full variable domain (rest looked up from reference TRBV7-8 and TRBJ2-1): GAGVSQSPRYKVAKRGQDVALRCDPISGHVSLFWYQQALGQGPEFLTYFQNEAQLDKSGLPSDRFFAERPEGSVSTLKIQRTQQEDSAVYLCASSLPDPAGSYNEQFFGPGTRLTVL.